This T cell receptor beta chain was obtained from a study of blood T cell repertoires in COVID-19. Study information: In each case, the material was cDNA or gDNA derived from T cells, B-cell-depleted T cells, or PBMCs.

TCRdb keeps only in-frame clones here, not all; method: immunoSEQ multiplex PCR. The data show tens of thousands of clones, with roughly four fifths seen just once and 6% to 7.5% held by the top ten. The CDR3 has 15 amino acids. The V gene's germline CDR1 is MNHEY and CDR2 SVGAGI. V shed 3 bases, J shed 10 bases, and the junction held 9 bases outside the gene matches. The chain employs TRBV6-5 and TRBJ2-3; 11 positions agree with TRBD2. The TCR originated in a man in his sixties with active COVID-19. Sequenced sample: peripheral blood. The CDR3 DNA sequence: TGTGCCAGCAGTTATCCCGGGACTAGCGGTAGTGCGCAGTATTTT. Its translation is CASSYPGTSGSAQYF.